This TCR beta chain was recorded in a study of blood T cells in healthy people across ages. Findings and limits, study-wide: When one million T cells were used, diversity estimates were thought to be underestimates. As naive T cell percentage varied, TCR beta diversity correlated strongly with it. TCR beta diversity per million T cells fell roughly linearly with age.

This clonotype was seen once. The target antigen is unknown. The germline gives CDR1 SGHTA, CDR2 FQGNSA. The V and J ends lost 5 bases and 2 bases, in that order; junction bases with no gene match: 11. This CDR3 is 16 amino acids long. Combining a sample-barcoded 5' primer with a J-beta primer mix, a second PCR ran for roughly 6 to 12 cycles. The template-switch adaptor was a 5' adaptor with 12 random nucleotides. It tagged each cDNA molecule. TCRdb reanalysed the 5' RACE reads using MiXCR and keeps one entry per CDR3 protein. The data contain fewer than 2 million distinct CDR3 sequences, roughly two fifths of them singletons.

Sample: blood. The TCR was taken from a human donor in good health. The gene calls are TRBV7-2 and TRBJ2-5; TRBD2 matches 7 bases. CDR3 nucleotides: TGTGCCAGCAGCCCCCGACCACCTAGCGGACAAGAGACCCAGTACTTC. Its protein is CASSPRPPSGQETQYF.